These 10 T cell receptor beta chains originate from one sample sequenced in a study of CD4 T cells in relation to SARS-CoV-2 and coronaviruses. These receptors have no known antigen. CD4+ T cells from unexposed donors were obtained before the COVID-19 pandemic (2011-2018). After more than eight days of culture, CD4+ T cells were isolated. Using immunoSEQ multiplex PCR, the repertoire was profiled, and TCRdb retains in-frame clones only, with some absent. Of around 20,000 clones in the sample, approximately 72% are singletons; the top ten hold over 9%. Sequencing was performed on CD4+ T cells from PBMCs, cultured in vitro. Receptors were obtained from a human donor in good health.

The V call is TRBV3-1 (or the pseudogene TRBV3-2), the J call TRBJ2-4; D is possibly TRBD1 (5 bases). Germline CDR1 reads LGHDT; CDR2 reads YNNKEL (reference sequence). With 3 bases removed from V and 0 bases from J, the gap between germline ends came to 18 bases. The CDR3 extends over 18 amino acids. The CDR3 spells CASSQGPKAALAKNIQYF. For the CDR3, the DNA is TGTGCCAGCAGCCAGGGGCCCAAGGCCGCTCTAGCCAAAAACATTCAGTACTTC.

The chain uses TRBV24-1 and TRBJ2-4; D tentatively reads TRBD1 or TRBD2 (5 bases each). This CDR3 comprises 16 residues. Trimming took off 1 base at V and 0 bases at J, with 9 bases between the two ends. Germline V gene data show CDR1 as KGHDR and CDR2 as SFDVKD. The CDR3 loop reads CATSDFRDLAKNIQYF. The CDR3 DNA is TGTGCCACCAGTGATTTCAGGGACCTAGCCAAAAACATTCAGTACTTC.

The rearrangement links TRBV9 to TRBJ1-6, with D possibly TRBD1 on 5 matching bases. Germline CDR1 is SGDLS and CDR2 is YYNGEE. V was pared by 0 bases and J by 9 bases, with 16 bases between. CDR3 size: 16 residues. CDR3 sequence reads: CASSVGAGRSASPLHF. CDR3 DNA sequence: TGTGCCAGCAGCGTAGGTGCAGGGAGGTCGGCTTCACCCCTCCACTTT.

The chain uses TRBV5-1 and TRBJ2-7; 10 bases are a match to TRBD1. The germline V gene encodes CDR1 SGHRS and CDR2 YFSETQ. V gave up 5 bases and J gave up 3 bases; unmatched junction bases: 8. This CDR3 comprises 15 residues. The CDR3 here is CASRPGTGAFYEQYF. The CDR3 nucleotides are TGCGCCAGCAGGCCCGGGACAGGGGCCTTCTACGAGCAGTACTTC.

The chain recombines TRBV6-4 with TRBJ2-3, with D possibly TRBD2 on 5 matching bases. This CDR3 has 14 amino acids. V lost 3 bases and J 2 bases, leaving 9 bases between the germline ends. CDR1 is MRHNA, CDR2 SNTAGT, per germline. CDR3 DNA sequence: TGTGCCAGCAGTGAAGGCCGGGACACAGATACGCAGTATTTT. Its translation: CASSEGRDTDTQYF.

The chain couples TRBV9 to TRBJ1-5; the D is unclear. Trimming stripped 4 bases from V and 0 bases from J, with 11 bases between. Germline V gene sequence: CDR1 SGDLS, CDR2 YYNGEE. There are 15 residues in the CDR3. CDR3 sequence reads: CASSPGRNSNQPQHF. In DNA, the CDR3 is TGTGCCAGCAGCCCGGGCCGGAATAGCAATCAGCCCCAGCATTTT.

This chain links TRBV28 with TRBJ1-6, with 9 bases aligning to TRBD1. The CDR3 sequence is 14 residues long. V dropped 10 bases and J dropped 9; count of bases not matched to a gene: 10. Germline V lookup: CDR1 MDHEN, CDR2 SYDVKM. CDR3 in amino acids: CATGLGQGVSPLHF. The CDR3 region has the DNA TGTGCCACCGGACTGGGACAGGGTGTTTCACCCCTCCACTTT.

The rearrangement joins TRBV18 to TRBJ2-7; 11 bases map to TRBD2. This CDR3 spans 19 amino acids. Per the germline V gene, CDR1 is KGHSH and CDR2 is LQKENI. J lost 2 bases, V lost 4 bases, and 16 bases had no gene match. CDR3 residues: CASSQTSAIGTSGPYEQYF. DNA for the CDR3: TGTGCCAGCTCACAAACTTCTGCGATTGGGACTAGCGGCCCCTACGAGCAGTACTTC.

With respect to this clone: At one boundary the junction diverges from the germline segment, which might be a read error. CDR3 loop: CASSEGPGVWRGF. As DNA, the CDR3 is TGTGCCAGCAGTGAAGGGCCAGGAGTGTGGAGAGGCTTC. This chain links TRBV6-1 with TRBJ1-2, with unresolved D. CDR1 and CDR2 (germline): MNHNS, SASEGT. There are 13 residues in the CDR3.

This chain links TRBV19 with TRBJ2-1; TRBD2 agrees at 7 bases. The CDR3 totals 14 residues. CDR1 is LNHDA, CDR2 SQIVND, per germline (reference sequence). V lost 5 bases to trimming and J lost 7 bases; unmatched junction nucleotides: 8. The CDR3 region is CASSQAGKQNEQFF. The CDR3 DNA follows: TGTGCCAGTAGTCAAGCGGGAAAGCAGAATGAGCAGTTCTTC.